Sequencing of this T cell receptor (beta chain) was carried out in a study of CD8 T cells in ankylosing spondylitis. TCRdb fed the 5' RACE reads into MiXCR, producing one record per CDR3 protein. The sample consists of fewer than 250,000 distinct CDR3 sequences, around 18% of them appearing once. CDR1 and CDR2 (germline): SGHDN, FVKESK. The CDR3 has 13 residues. V was pared by 4 bases and J by 7 bases, with 13 bases between. This clonotype was recorded a few times. Its cognate antigen is unknown. Study findings and constraints: There was a TCR beta motif, made of several highly homologous variants, that appeared characteristic of ankylosing spondylitis blood.

Input material: blood, either unsorted or a sorted T cell fraction (not recorded which). The chain recombines TRBV14 with TRBJ1-2, with unresolved D. This TCR was recovered from a male donor with ankylosing spondylitis. In nucleotides, the CDR3 is TGTGCCAGCAGCCGCTTGGGAGACTTTGGCTACACCTTC. Amino acids: CASSRLGDFGYTF.